This T cell receptor beta chain emerged from a study of cytomegalovirus exposure and HLA in healthy donors. Study details: The study's early data release held roughly 91 million unique TCRs from HLA-typed donors.

Germline CDR1 SGHRS, CDR2 YFSETQ. With 1 base removed from V and 8 bases from J, the gap between germline ends came to 10 bases. The CDR3 is 13 amino acids. Both 60 Vbeta primers and 13 Jbeta primers went into the PCR. Data came from immunoSEQ multiplex PCR; TCRdb stores just in-frame clones and leaves some out. The sample lists roughly 190,000 clones, approximately 82% occurring once. Specimen: PBMCs. The TCR originated in a woman between 45 and 60 years old in good health and CMV-seropositive. V usage is TRBV5-1 and J usage is TRBJ2-1, with TRBD2 as a possible D gene (5 bases). The CDR3 reads CASSLPGMDEQFF. The CDR3, as DNA: TGCGCCAGCAGCTTGCCGGGGATGGATGAGCAGTTCTTC.